This T cell receptor beta chain was retrieved from a study of CD8 T cells in ankylosing spondylitis. Worth noting for this clonotype: Antigen unknown.

Via MiXCR, TCRdb re-called the 5' RACE reads, giving one row per CDR3 protein. The sample lists approximately 400,000 distinct CDR3 sequences; approximately 17% were seen once. Germline loops: CDR1 SQVTM, CDR2 ANQGSEA. The CDR3 loop spans 12 amino acids. Trimming removed 6 bases at V and 0 bases at J, with 6 bases between. Broader study findings: Ankylosing spondylitis blood seemed to carry a telltale TCR beta motif made of roughly eight highly homologous variants.

This chain connects TRBV29-1 to TRBJ2-1; D is ambiguous. The receptor was derived from a male donor with ankylosing spondylitis. Sample: blood, either unsorted or a sorted T cell fraction (not recorded which). The CDR3 DNA sequence: TGCAGCGTGGGAAACTCCTACAATGAGCAGTTCTTC. Translated, it gives CSVGNSYNEQFF.